The clone carrying this T cell receptor (beta chain) was seen many times. Its cognate antigen is unknown. Orbital computed tomography, thyroid ultrasound, serum thyroxine and TRAb, and clinical symptoms together informed the diagnoses. The data were obtained in a study of T cells in Graves' hyperthyroidism and ophthalmopathy. CDR3 length: 15 residues. Germline loops: CDR1 MNHEY, CDR2 SVGAGI. The V end lost 0 bases, the J end lost 3 bases, and 8 bases lay between the germline ends. General study findings and limits: Blood also contained most expanded thyroid clonotypes above 0.001.

TCR beta CDR3 regions were amplified from RNA. The TCR CDR3 was amplified in a first-round RT-PCR using the HTBI primer set. One entry per CDR3 protein, called by TCRdb with MiXCR from the multiplex PCR reads. Found here are about 620,000 distinct CDR3 sequences, about a sixth of them singletons; the top ten hold over 3.5%. The receptor was derived from a woman aged 30 to 39 with Graves' hyperthyroidism. The J gene is TRBJ2-2, the V gene TRBV6-5; D is unclear. Sample: blood. The CDR3 coding sequence is TGTGCCAGCAGTTACTCCATTGGGTACACCGGGGAGCTGTTTTTT. Translating it yields CASSYSIGYTGELFF.